The next 9 T cell receptor beta chains were all read from a single sample in a study of blood T cell repertoires in COVID-19. Measured with immunoSEQ multiplex PCR; TCRdb has only the in-frame clones, and not every one. Here the sample spans roughly 140,000 clones, around 81% being singletons. The sequencing input was peripheral blood. The source of these receptors is a woman aged 45-59 years with acute or convalescent COVID-19.

This clone was observed a few times. This sequence joins TRBV9 and TRBJ2-2; tentative D call: TRBD2 (5 bases). CDR1 is SGDLS, CDR2 YYNGEE, per germline. The CDR3 sequence is 14 residues long. Trimming pared 5 bases from V and 2 bases from J, leaving 10 bases between. The CDR3 DNA sequence: TGTGCCAGCAGGAGGGCGGCTAACACCGGGGAGCTGTTTTTT. This sequence encodes CASRRAANTGELFF.

The gene calls are TRBV18 and TRBJ2-7, with 9 bases that match TRBD1. Germline CDR1 is KGHSH and CDR2 is LQKENI. The CDR3 has 15 residues. V was pared by 3 bases and J by 6 bases, with 9 bases of the junction left unmatched. The DNA for the CDR3 is TGTGCCAGCTCACCTAGAAGGGACAGGGCAAGCGAGCAGTACTTC. Translated: CASSPRRDRASEQYF.

The chain employs TRBV7-2 and TRBJ1-1; D gene unclear. The CDR3 covers 14 residues. The V end was cut by 5 bases, the J end by 0 bases, with 10 bases between. Germline-derived CDR1 and CDR2 are SGHTA and FQGNSA. The CDR3 region is CASSPFKMNTEAFF. CDR3 nucleotide sequence: TGTGCCAGCAGCCCATTCAAAATGAACACTGAAGCTTTCTTT. The variable domain in full, completed from reference TRBV7-2 and TRBJ1-1, reads GAGVSQSPSNKVTEKGKDVELRCDPISGHTALYWYRQSLGQGLEFLIYFQGNSAPDKSGLPSDRFSAERTGGSVSTLTIQRTQQEDSAVYLCASSPFKMNTEAFFGQGTRLTVV.

This clone was counted a few times. The V and J genes are TRBV12-3 or TRBV12-4 and TRBJ1-2; 8 bases fit TRBD1. Germline trimming cut 6 bases from V and 6 bases from J; bases unmatched to any gene: 6. CDR3 size: 13 residues. The CDR3 DNA sequence: TGTGCCAGCAGGCCGGACAGGGAACATGGCTACACCTTC. It codes for CASRPDREHGYTF.

The chain couples TRBV19 to TRBJ1-1; D might be TRBD1 (6 bases). V was pared by 5 bases and J by 4 bases, with 20 bases between. Looked up from germline, CDR1 is LNHDA and CDR2 is SQIVND (reference sequence). CDR3 length equals 16 residues. The CDR3 nucleotides read TGTGCCAGTAGTCGACAGGCCCCCTCGGGGGGCACTGAAGCTTTCTTT. It is translated as CASSRQAPSGGTEAFF.

The V gene is TRBV9, the J gene TRBJ1-1; D is perhaps TRBD1 (6 bases). Trimming removed 3 bases from V and 4 bases from J, with 19 bases in between. The CDR3 extends over 16 amino acids. The germline CDR1 and CDR2 sequences are SGDLS and YYNGEE. CDR3 sequence: CASSGPSWGRVTEAFF. The CDR3 nucleotides are TGTGCCAGCAGCGGCCCATCGTGGGGGCGGGTCACTGAAGCTTTCTTT.

This chain connects TRBV6-4 to TRBJ2-7, with D maybe TRBD1 (6 bases). CDR1 is MRHNA, CDR2 SNTAGT, per germline. V was cut by 7 bases and J by 2 bases, with 12 bases left in between. CDR3 length: 13 residues. Here the CDR3 reads CASKSEGAYEQYF. CDR3 coding DNA: TGTGCCAGCAAATCCGAGGGGGCCTACGAGCAGTACTTC.

The rearrangement uses TRBV6-5 and TRBJ1-4; weak D call: TRBD1 (6 bases). CDR1 MNHEY and CDR2 SVGAGI come from the germline V gene. Trimming took off 8 bases at V and 8 bases at J, with 18 bases between the two ends. The length of the CDR3 is 14 residues. This chain's CDR3 is CASSAGAQGEKLFF. CDR3 sequence (DNA): TGTGCCAGCTCCGCGGGTGCTCAGGGGGAAAAACTGTTTTTT.

V and J are TRBV19 and TRBJ2-7, with TRBD1 as a possible D gene (5 bases). The CDR3 has 15 amino acids. Germline V CDR1 and CDR2: LNHDA, SQIVND (reference sequence). V was cut by 6 bases and J by 0 bases, with 15 bases left in between. The CDR3 DNA is TGTGCCAGTAGCCCGACAGAAGGGGCCTCCTACGAGCAGTACTTC. It translates to CASSPTEGASYEQYF.